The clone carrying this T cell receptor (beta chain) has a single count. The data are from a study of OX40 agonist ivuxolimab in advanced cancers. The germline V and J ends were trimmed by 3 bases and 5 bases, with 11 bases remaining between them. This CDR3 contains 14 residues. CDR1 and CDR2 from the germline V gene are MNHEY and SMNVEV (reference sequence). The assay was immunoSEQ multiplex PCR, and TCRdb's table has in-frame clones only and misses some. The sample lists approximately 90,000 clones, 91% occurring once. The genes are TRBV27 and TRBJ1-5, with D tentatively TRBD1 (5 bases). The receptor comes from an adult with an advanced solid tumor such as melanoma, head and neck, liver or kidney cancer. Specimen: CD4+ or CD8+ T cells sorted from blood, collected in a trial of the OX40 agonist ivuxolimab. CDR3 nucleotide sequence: TGTGCCAGCAGTTTTAGGGGTAGTCATCAGCCCCAGCATTTT. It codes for CASSFRGSHQPQHF.